The sequence of this TCR beta chain was determined in a study of OX40 agonist ivuxolimab in advanced cancers. Notes on the study in general: CD4+ and CD8+ blood T cells expanded clonally by week 6 at 0.1 to 3.0 mg/kg.

For this clone: The antigen remains undetermined.

Method: immunoSEQ multiplex PCR; TCRdb's copy keeps in-frame clones and lacks some. The table includes about 68,000 clones, more than 75% detected once. This receptor was taken from an adult with an advanced solid tumor such as melanoma, head and neck, liver or kidney cancer. This specimen consisted of CD4+ or CD8+ T cells sorted from blood, obtained in a trial of the OX40 agonist ivuxolimab.

The CDR3 reads CSVARVGTEAFF. The CDR3 nucleotides are TGCAGCGTAGCCAGGGTAGGGACTGAAGCTTTCTTT. The J gene is TRBJ1-1, the V gene TRBV29-1; D might be TRBD1 (5 bases). V was pared by 6 bases and J by 5 bases, with 13 bases between. The CDR3 runs to 12 residues. Per germline, CDR1 SQVTM and CDR2 ANQGSEA.